Each of the 11 T cell receptor beta chains below was sequenced from the same sample in a study of blood T cells in healthy people across ages. Sample-barcoded 5' priming and a J-beta primer mix drove a second PCR of 7 to 11 cycles. TCRdb re-called the 5' RACE reads with MiXCR, one entry per CDR3 protein. The table records about 580,000 distinct CDR3 sequences, roughly 43% of them present only once. Sequencing was carried out using blood. These receptors all stem from a man older than 75 in good health.

In this sample, this clonotype turned up a few times. The V and J genes are TRBV7-9 and TRBJ2-3; 8 bases align to TRBD2. Trimming cost V 1 base and J 6 bases; bases outside gene matches: 6. CDR3 length equals 15 residues. The germline CDR1 and CDR2 sequences are SEHNR and FQNEAQ (reference sequence). The CDR3 bases are TGTGCCAGCAGCTTAGTGGCGGGGGGCTCTGATACGCAGTATTTT. Protein: CASSLVAGGSDTQYF. The complete variable domain, with remaining parts taken from reference TRBV7-9 and TRBJ2-3, reads DTGVSQNPRHKITKRGQNVTFRCDPISEHNRLYWYRQTLGQGPEFLTYFQNEAQLEKSRLLSDRFSAERPKGSFSTLEIQRTEQGDSAMYLCASSLVAGGSDTQYFGPGTRLTVL.

There are many counts of this clonotype. The chain carries TRBV3-1 and TRBJ2-4, with 8 nucleotides matching TRBD1. Germline loops: CDR1 LGHDT, CDR2 YNNKEL (reference sequence). The CDR3 runs 16 residues. Trimming took 7 bases from V and 0 from J; bases not matched to a gene: 8. This CDR3 is CASTPRGPRAKNIQYF. CDR3 in DNA: TGTGCCAGCACCCCCAGGGGGCCGAGAGCCAAAAACATTCAGTACTTC.

As for this clonotype: At one end, the junction sequence differs from germline, possibly due to a read error. This chain uses TRBV3-1 with TRBJ2-1, with a possible D match to TRBD2 (5 bases). Germline V gives CDR1 LGHDT, CDR2 YNNKEL (reference sequence). The CDR3 is 14 amino acids. DNA for the CDR3: TGTGACAGCAGCCAAGTGAGATCGGGGAATGAGCAGTTCTTC. Protein: CDSSQVRSGNEQFF.

This rearrangement joins TRBV5-6 to TRBJ1-4, with 7 bases lining up with TRBD1. This CDR3 has 15 residues. Germline values: CDR1 SGHDT, CDR2 YYEEEE. Trimming at V came to 2 bases and at J to 6 bases, leaving 7 bases not matched to a gene. The CDR3 region is CASSLRTGSDEKLFF. Here the CDR3 DNA reads TGTGCCAGCAGCTTACGGACAGGATCTGATGAAAAACTGTTTTTT.

This clonotype was recorded once. The chain has TRBV15 and TRBJ2-5, with TRBD2 identical over 12 bases. The CDR3 loop spans 17 amino acids. J lost 11 bases, V lost 0 bases, and 13 bases had no gene match. CDR1 and CDR2 (germline): LNHNV, YYDKDF (reference sequence). The CDR3 DNA reads TGTGCCACCAGCAGAGATCGGGGCGGGACTAGCGGGCCTGAGCAGTACTTC. It is translated as CATSRDRGGTSGPEQYF.

V usage is TRBV20-1 and J usage is TRBJ2-4; 7 bases line up with TRBD1. The germline CDR1 and CDR2 sequences are DFQATT and SNEGSKA (reference sequence). Losses at the gene ends were 6 bases for V and 2 bases for J; bases not matched to a gene: 4. CDR3 length: 13 amino acids. The CDR3 loop reads CSAATGTKNIQYF. The DNA of the CDR3 is TGCAGTGCAGCGACAGGGACCAAAAACATTCAGTACTTC.

This clonotype was observed at least ten times. The chain combines TRBV7-2 with TRBJ2-7; 9 bases align to TRBD1. Unmatched junction bases numbered 10, after V lost 6 bases and J lost 7 bases. CDR1 is SGHTA, CDR2 FQGNSA, per germline. The CDR3 is 14 amino acids. The CDR3 is CASSPPGQGYEQYF. In DNA form, the CDR3 reads TGTGCCAGCAGTCCCCCGGGACAGGGTTATGAGCAGTACTTC.

This clonotype showed up just once. The V and J genes are TRBV4-3 and TRBJ1-2, with TRBD1 identical over 10 bases. With V trimmed by 3 bases and J by 0 bases, 4 bases remained unmatched. This CDR3 comprises 16 residues. The V gene's germline CDR1 is LGHNA and CDR2 YSLEER. Here the CDR3 reads CASSHTGQGANYGYTF. CDR3 in DNA: TGCGCCAGCAGCCATACCGGACAGGGGGCTAACTATGGCTACACCTTC.

The gene calls are TRBV11-2 and TRBJ2-7; D gene ambiguous. The CDR3 totals 14 residues. CDR1 and CDR2 from the germline V gene are SGHAT and FQNNGV. V shed 3 bases and J shed 0 bases, with 9 bases lying between them. The CDR3 DNA is TGTGCCAGCAGCTTCGAACTCCGCTCCTACGAGCAGTACTTC. Translating it yields CASSFELRSYEQYF.

The V gene is TRBV4-3, the J gene TRBJ2-7; D remains unclear. The CDR3 contains 18 residues. The germline V and J ends were trimmed by 1 base and 0 bases, with 19 bases remaining between them. Germline values: CDR1 LGHNA, CDR2 YSLEER. The CDR3 sequence: CASSQVLLGASSSYEQYF. CDR3 nucleotides: TGCGCCAGCAGCCAAGTCCTCTTGGGCGCATCGAGCTCCTACGAGCAGTACTTC.

The gene calls are TRBV7-2 and TRBJ2-1; D unresolved. This CDR3 has 15 amino acids. V shed 2 bases and J shed 4 bases, with 12 bases lying between them. Per germline, CDR1 SGHTA and CDR2 FQGNSA. The DNA for the CDR3 is TGTGCCAGCAGCTTACTTATGAGCCCGTACAATGAGCAGTTCTTC. It encodes CASSLLMSPYNEQFF.